This note documents a single T cell receptor beta chain sequence. Its specificity is not known. With V trimmed by 3 bases and J by 10 bases, 8 bases remained unmatched. CDR3 length: 14 amino acids. Germline loops: CDR1 SEHNR, CDR2 FQNEAQ (reference sequence). TCRdb reprocessed the reads via MiXCR and lists one record per CDR3 protein. The sample holds about 180,000 distinct CDR3 sequences, about 17% seen once. The data were obtained in a study of T cell repertoires in cytomegalovirus infection. Study-level background: An indication of both CMV infection and matching HLA type came from public TCR beta signatures.

Study findings and constraints: CMV carriers with the relevant HLA were identified by cumulative public TCR beta family frequency. In two of eight donors, the top clonotype was HLA-C-restricted CMV-specific.

The specimen sequenced was CD8+ T cells from PBMCs. J is TRBJ2-1 and V is TRBV7-9, with TRBD2 identical over 8 bases. The sequence was obtained from a human donor in good health (CMV status not recorded). Some clones in this sample may be carry-over from other donors' samples. CDR3 sequence: CASSLDYGTREQFF. CDR3 in DNA: TGTGCCAGCAGCTTGGATTACGGGACTAGGGAGCAGTTCTTC.